The 32 T cell receptor beta chains below all came from one sample that was sequenced in a study of CD8+ T cells in alopecia areata. Sample treatment: oral pan-JAK inhibitor, 5-10 mg twice daily. RNA was extracted and reverse transcribed into cDNA as the sequencing template. Sequencing used immunoSEQ multiplex PCR; TCRdb keeps in-frame clones, though not all of them. This table has tens of thousands of clones, about two thirds appearing once. The sample consisted of CD8+ T cells sorted from blood, taken at week 4, from a patient treated with tofacitinib. These TCRs come from a human donor with alopecia areata.

The chain is built from TRBV29-1 and TRBJ1-1; 8 bases map to TRBD1. Germline loops: CDR1 SQVTM, CDR2 ANQGSEA. The CDR3 is 10 amino acids. The V segment lost 7 bases and the J segment 11 bases; nucleotides outside the gene matches: 6. In DNA form, the CDR3 reads TGCAGCGCCGGACAGGGAGAGGCTTTCTTT. Its protein product is CSAGQGEAFF.

The chain links TRBV7-9 to TRBJ1-6; D not resolved. V lost 1 base, J lost 11 bases, and 6 bases lay in between. The CDR3 contains 12 residues. Looked up from germline, CDR1 is SEHNR and CDR2 is FQNEAQ (reference sequence). CDR3 nucleotide sequence: TGTGCCAGCAGCTTAGGGGGTACACCCCTCCACTTT. Its protein product is CASSLGGTPLHF.

The V and J genes are TRBV19 and TRBJ2-7, with 8 positions matching TRBD2. CDR3 length: 15 amino acids. Trimming removed 6 bases from V and 4 bases from J; junction bases left unmatched: 11. Germline V lookup: CDR1 LNHDA, CDR2 SQIVND (reference sequence). Here the CDR3 reads CASRASLTSVYEQYF. CDR3 DNA sequence: TGTGCCAGTAGGGCCTCCTTGACTAGCGTTTACGAGCAGTACTTC.

The chain has TRBV4-1 and TRBJ2-2; no clear D. Trimming pared 1 base from V and 0 bases from J, leaving 6 bases between. CDR1 and CDR2 from the germline V gene are MGHRA and YSYEKL. This CDR3 is 15 amino acids long. The CDR3 DNA is TGCGCCAGCAGCCAAGGGTGGGCGAACACCGGGGAGCTGTTTTTT. Residues: CASSQGWANTGELFF.

V is TRBV25-1 and J is TRBJ1-3, with unresolved D. The germline V gene encodes CDR1 MGHDK and CDR2 SYGVNS. The CDR3 spans 11 residues. V was cut by 10 bases and J by 4 bases, with 8 bases left in between. The CDR3 sequence is CAIREGNTIYF. CDR3 in DNA: TGTGCCATACGAGAAGGAAACACCATATATTTT. The variable domain in full, with the rest retrieved from reference TRBV25-1 and TRBJ1-3, is EADIYQTPRYLVIGTGKKITLECSQTMGHDKMYWYQQDPGMELHLIHYSYGVNSTEKGDLSSESTVSRIRTEHFPLTLESARPSHTSQYLCAIREGNTIYFGEGSWLTVV.

This chain links TRBV7-6 with TRBJ2-3; D is uncertain. Germline V CDR1 and CDR2: SGHVS, FNYEAQ. V lost 5 bases to trimming and J lost 0 bases, with 12 bases between them. This CDR3 has 15 amino acids. The CDR3 DNA is TGTGCCAGCAGCCTACCGGCGTTGAGCACAGATACGCAGTATTTT. Translated: CASSLPALSTDTQYF.

This rearrangement joins TRBV5-1 to TRBJ2-5, with D possibly matching TRBD1 (5 bases). V was shortened by 0 bases and J by 5 bases, with 20 bases between the two germline ends. This CDR3 is 17 amino acids long. From germline, CDR1 is SGHRS and CDR2 YFSETQ. The CDR3, as DNA: TGCGCCAGCAGCTTGGTGTCCCAAGACAGTCCGGTGGAGACCCAGTACTTC. It is translated as CASSLVSQDSPVETQYF.

This chain connects TRBV29-1 to TRBJ1-1; the match to TRBD1 covers 7 bases. V trimming: 7 bases; J trimming: 7 bases; junction bases outside the gene matches: 3. Per the germline V gene, CDR1 is SQVTM and CDR2 is ANQGSEA. The CDR3 loop spans 10 amino acids. The DNA of the CDR3 is TGCAGCGCTAGACAGGGTGAAGCTTTCTTT. Residues: CSARQGEAFF.

The CDR3 is CSVGGQGPHYGYTF. CDR3 sequence (DNA): TGCAGCGTGGGCGGACAGGGCCCTCACTATGGCTACACCTTC. The chain couples TRBV29-1 to TRBJ1-2; TRBD1 agrees at 8 bases. Germline V CDR1 and CDR2: SQVTM, ANQGSEA. Trimming took 6 bases from V and 3 from J; bases not matched to a gene: 9. The CDR3 is 14 amino acids. Using reference TRBV29-1 and TRBJ1-2 for the parts outside the CDR3, the full variable domain is SAVISQKPSRDICQRGTSLTIQCQVDSQVTMMFWYRQQPGQSLTLIATANQGSEATYESGFVIDKFPISRPNLTFSTLTVSNMSPEDSSIYLCSVGGQGPHYGYTFGSGTRLTVV.

This clone was recorded at least ten times. Written as DNA, the CDR3 is TGTGCCACCGGACCTTCCTCTGGAAACACCATATATTTT. Translation: CATGPSSGNTIYF. The V gene is TRBV19, the J gene TRBJ1-3, with no clear D. Per the germline V gene, CDR1 is LNHDA and CDR2 is SQIVND (reference sequence). There are 13 residues in the CDR3. V was shortened by 10 bases and J by 0 bases, with 10 bases between the two germline ends.

CDR3 sequence (DNA): TGTGCCACCAGCAGAGATCCCCCAGACCTCAATCAGCCCCAGCATTTT. Translation: CATSRDPPDLNQPQHF. The chain combines TRBV15 with TRBJ1-5; the D is unclear. Trimming stripped 0 bases from V and 3 bases from J, with 12 bases between. From germline, CDR1 is LNHNV and CDR2 YYDKDF (reference sequence). This CDR3 is 16 amino acids long.

This clone was seen once. This chain joins TRBV13 and TRBJ2-3; 7 nucleotides match TRBD1. Trimming removed 4 bases from V and 5 bases from J; junction bases left unmatched: 6. Germline CDR1 and CDR2: PRHDT and FYEKMQ (reference sequence). This CDR3 region has 14 residues. The CDR3 sequence: CASSYGTAKDTQYF. As DNA, the CDR3 is TGTGCCAGCAGCTATGGGACAGCGAAAGATACGCAGTATTTT.

The chain joins TRBV27 to TRBJ2-7; perhaps TRBD1 as D (6 bases). CDR3 length: 15 residues. The ends were cut back, 3 bases at V and 3 bases at J, with 15 bases in the middle. The germline gives CDR1 MNHEY, CDR2 SMNVEV (reference sequence). CDR3 DNA: TGTGCCAGCAGTTTTTCGGCAGGGGAATTCTACGAGCAGTACTTC. This gives the protein CASSFSAGEFYEQYF.

The V and J genes are TRBV27 and TRBJ2-5; D not certain. Trimming left V 5 bases short and J 7 bases short, with 8 bases between. CDR3 size: 11 residues. Per germline, CDR1 MNHEY and CDR2 SMNVEV (reference sequence). The chain's CDR3 is CASSHFGTQYF. The CDR3 nucleotides read TGTGCCAGCAGTCACTTTGGGACCCAGTACTTC.

V and J are TRBV15 and TRBJ1-5; D is unresolved. There are 12 residues in the CDR3. V was cut by 5 bases and J by 7 bases, with 9 bases left in between. Germline V gives CDR1 LNHNV, CDR2 YYDKDF (reference sequence). CDR3 coding DNA: TGTGCCACCAGCGGCCAGGACCAGCCCCAGCATTTT. Translated, it gives CATSGQDQPQHF.

The J gene is TRBJ2-7, the V gene TRBV6-6; TRBD2 might be the D (6 bases). CDR1 MNHNY and CDR2 SVGAGI come from the germline V gene (reference sequence). This CDR3 is built from 14 residues. Trimming removed 4 bases at V and 4 bases at J, with 14 bases between. The CDR3 region is CASSFGTGEYEQYF. CDR3 coding DNA: TGTGCCAGCAGTTTTGGGACGGGAGAGTACGAGCAGTACTTC.

This chain uses TRBV30 with TRBJ1-4, with D perhaps TRBD1 (5 bases). The V end was cut by 0 bases, the J end by 0 bases, with 14 bases between. The CDR3 extends over 17 amino acids. Germline assignment: CDR1 GTSNPN and CDR2 SVGIG (reference sequence). The CDR3 DNA is TGTGCCTGGAGTGTAGAGGGACCCGTCGCAACTAATGAAAAACTGTTTTTT. Translation gives CAWSVEGPVATNEKLFF.

V usage is TRBV30 and J usage is TRBJ1-1; possibly TRBD1 for D (5 bases). Trimming shortened V by 3 bases and J by 4 bases, and 12 bases separated the two germline ends. The germline V gene encodes CDR1 GTSNPN and CDR2 SVGIG (reference sequence). The CDR3 runs 13 residues. In nucleotides, the CDR3 is TGTGCCTGGAGGGACACCCGGGGCACTGAAGCTTTCTTT. Its translation: CAWRDTRGTEAFF.

This chain joins TRBV19 and TRBJ1-2; 7 bases align to TRBD1. Germline loops: CDR1 LNHDA, CDR2 SQIVND (reference sequence). The junction had 8 bases not matched to a gene; V was cut back by 9 bases and J by 4 bases. The CDR3 has 13 amino acids. CDR3 amino acids: CASRETGAYGYTF. The CDR3 nucleotides read TGTGCCAGCCGAGAAACAGGGGCCTATGGCTACACCTTC.

The chain joins TRBV10-3 to TRBJ2-7; D ambiguous. From germline, CDR1 is ENHRY and CDR2 SYGVKD. V was cut by 0 bases and J by 3 bases, with 9 bases left in between. CDR3 length equals 14 residues. The CDR3 region is CAISESVEFYEQYF. CDR3 nucleotides: TGTGCCATCAGTGAGTCGGTGGAATTCTACGAGCAGTACTTC.

This clone has a handful of counts. The CDR3 DNA follows: TGTGCCAGCAGCTCGCGACCCACAGATACGCAGTATTTT. Protein sequence: CASSSRPTDTQYF. J is TRBJ2-3 and V is TRBV7-8; D unresolved. V lost 4 bases and J lost 2, with 7 bases in between. The CDR3 covers 13 residues. Germline-derived CDR1 and CDR2 are SGHVS and FQNEAQ.

The V and J genes are TRBV5-6 and TRBJ2-3; D remains unclear. Trimming took off 1 base at V and 4 bases at J, with 1 base between the two ends. This CDR3 spans 11 amino acids. Germline V lookup: CDR1 SGHDT, CDR2 YYEEEE. Here the CDR3 DNA reads TGTGCCAGCAGCTTGTCAGATACGCAGTATTTT. Its translation is CASSLSDTQYF.

This clone came up a few times. The chain uses TRBV4-1 and TRBJ2-3; D is possibly TRBD2 (5 bases). The CDR3 contains 15 residues. Germline CDR1 is MGHRA and CDR2 is YSYEKL. Trimming cost V 6 bases and J 0 bases, with 13 bases left between them. The chain's CDR3 is CASSPGWPSTDTQYF. For the CDR3, the DNA is TGCGCCAGCAGTCCGGGGTGGCCTAGCACAGATACGCAGTATTTT.

This clone is a singleton in its sample. The gene calls are TRBV25-1 and TRBJ1-2; 9 bases line up with TRBD1. Germline lookup yields CDR1 MGHDK and CDR2 SYGVNS. This CDR3 is built from 13 residues. V dropped 6 bases and J dropped 6; count of bases not matched to a gene: 5. The CDR3 DNA is TGTGCCAGCAGGACGGGACAGGGCGATGGCTACACCTTC. This encodes CASRTGQGDGYTF.

J is TRBJ2-1 and V is TRBV29-1; the D is unclear. The CDR3 loop spans 11 amino acids. V was trimmed by 2 bases and J by 7 bases, leaving 6 bases between them. Germline CDR1 and CDR2: SQVTM and ANQGSEA. In DNA form, the CDR3 reads TGCAGCGTTGAATTGGGTAATGAGCAGTTCTTC. This encodes CSVELGNEQFF.

CDR3 nucleotides: TGTGCCAGCAGCTACCCTAGCGGGGGGACCTACGAGCAGTACTTC. Its protein is CASSYPSGGTYEQYF. V usage is TRBV5-4 and J usage is TRBJ2-7; 11 bases align to TRBD2. The CDR3 consists of 15 residues. Per the germline V gene, CDR1 is SGHNT and CDR2 is YYREEE (reference sequence). V trimming: 3 bases; J trimming: 2 bases; junction bases outside the gene matches: 4.

Details on this clone: The junction departs from the called germline gene at one end, perhaps through a read error. The rearrangement joins TRBV7-3 to TRBJ2-7; 7 nucleotides align to TRBD2. This CDR3 spans 15 amino acids. Germline-derived CDR1 and CDR2 are SGHTA and FQGTGA. CDR3 DNA: TGCGCCAGCAGCCAAGGACAAGCGGGGAGATACGAGCAGTACTTC. Its translation is CASSQGQAGRYEQYF. Full variable domain (missing parts from reference TRBV7-3 and TRBJ2-7): GAGVSQTPSNKVTEKGKYVELRCDPISGHTALYWYRQSLGQGPEFLIYFQGTGAADDSGLPNDRFFAVRPEGSVSTLKIQRTERGDSAVYLCASSQGQAGRYEQYFGPGTRLTVT.

This clone was detected a few times. In nucleotides, the CDR3 is TGTGCCAGCAGCGAGAACCCAGACCAGCAAGGCACTGAAGCTTTCTTT. Translated, it gives CASSENPDQQGTEAFF. The V call is TRBV9, the J call TRBJ1-1, with D unresolved. Trimming shortened V by 3 bases and J by 4 bases, and 19 bases separated the two germline ends. Germline V CDR1 and CDR2: SGDLS, YYNGEE. This CDR3 is built from 16 residues.

This sequence joins TRBV29-1 and TRBJ1-2, with a tentative D call TRBD1 (6 bases). Per germline, CDR1 SQVTM and CDR2 ANQGSEA. This CDR3 is built from 14 residues. V lost 4 bases, J lost 2 bases, and 14 bases lay in between. CDR3 residues: CSVVDAGANYGYTF. The CDR3 DNA reads as TGCAGCGTTGTCGACGCAGGGGCCAACTATGGCTACACCTTC.

The rearrangement links TRBV19 to TRBJ2-2; D may be TRBD2 (6 bases). Trimming pared 1 base from V and 6 bases from J, leaving 12 bases between. Germline CDR1 LNHDA, CDR2 SQIVND (reference sequence). The CDR3 covers 15 residues. The CDR3 sequence is CASSIAGEGSGELFF. Written as DNA, the CDR3 is TGTGCCAGTAGTATAGCGGGAGAAGGGTCCGGGGAGCTGTTTTTT.

This sequence joins TRBV25-1 and TRBJ2-1; TRBD2 matches 14 bases. The CDR3 is 14 residues long. Germline-derived CDR1 and CDR2 are MGHDK and SYGVNS. J gave up 7 bases and V 7 bases, and 3 bases lay outside the gene matches. The CDR3 nucleotides are TGTGCCAGCACCAGACTAGCGGGGGGGAATGAGCAGTTCTTC. It yields the protein CASTRLAGGNEQFF.

The rearrangement joins TRBV6-6 to TRBJ2-1; 7 nucleotides align to TRBD2. After removal of 5 bases from V and 5 bases from J, the junction contained 9 bases not matched to a gene. Looked up from germline, CDR1 is MNHNY and CDR2 is SVGAGI (reference sequence). The CDR3 is 15 residues long. The CDR3 protein is CASSNVASGDNEQFF. CDR3 bases: TGTGCCAGCAGTAACGTGGCTAGCGGTGACAATGAGCAGTTCTTC.